The 4 T cell receptor beta chains in this list originate from one sample, sequenced in a study of fetal regulatory T cell absence and autoimmunity. Here immunoSEQ multiplex PCR was the method, and the copy in TCRdb shows in-frame clones only, minus some. The sample has 95,000 or so clones, roughly 78% seen once; the top ten hold 1.5% to 2%. Material for sequencing was pancreas tissue. The receptors derive from a male donor with IPEX syndrome.

The chain couples TRBV9 to TRBJ2-5; TRBD2 aligns across 9 bases. V was pared by 0 bases and J by 4 bases, with 10 bases of the junction left unmatched. Germline V gene lookup returns CDR1 SGDLS and CDR2 YYNGEE. CDR3 size: 17 residues. The CDR3 loop is CASSVGVRGTSRETQYF. DNA of the CDR3: TGTGCCAGCAGCGTAGGGGTCAGAGGGACTAGCAGAGAGACCCAGTACTTC.

V usage is TRBV18 and J usage is TRBJ2-2; D might be TRBD1 (6 bases). In germline, CDR1 is KGHSH, CDR2 LQKENI. Trimming left V 3 bases short and J 0 bases short, with 8 bases between. There are 15 residues in the CDR3. The CDR3 DNA reads as TGTGCCAGCTCACCGGGGGCTACGAACACCGGGGAGCTGTTTTTT. Its protein is CASSPGATNTGELFF.

In its sample, this clone was seen a few times. Here the CDR3 reads CSASTNYGYTF. The CDR3 DNA reads as TGCAGTGCTAGCACTAACTATGGCTACACCTTC. J is TRBJ1-2 and V is TRBV20-1; D gene ambiguous. This CDR3 spans 11 amino acids. The germline V and J ends were trimmed by 3 bases and 0 bases, with 2 bases remaining between them. From germline, CDR1 is DFQATT and CDR2 SNEGSKA (reference sequence).

The chain has TRBV4-1 and TRBJ2-7, with D tentatively TRBD1 (5 bases). There are 15 residues in the CDR3. The germline CDR1 and CDR2 sequences are MGHRA and YSYEKL. Deletions cut 4 bases from V and 0 bases from J, with 13 bases between. CDR3 bases: TGCGCCAGCAGCCGCCTCGGACACAGCTCCTACGAGCAGTACTTC. Translation gives CASSRLGHSSYEQYF.